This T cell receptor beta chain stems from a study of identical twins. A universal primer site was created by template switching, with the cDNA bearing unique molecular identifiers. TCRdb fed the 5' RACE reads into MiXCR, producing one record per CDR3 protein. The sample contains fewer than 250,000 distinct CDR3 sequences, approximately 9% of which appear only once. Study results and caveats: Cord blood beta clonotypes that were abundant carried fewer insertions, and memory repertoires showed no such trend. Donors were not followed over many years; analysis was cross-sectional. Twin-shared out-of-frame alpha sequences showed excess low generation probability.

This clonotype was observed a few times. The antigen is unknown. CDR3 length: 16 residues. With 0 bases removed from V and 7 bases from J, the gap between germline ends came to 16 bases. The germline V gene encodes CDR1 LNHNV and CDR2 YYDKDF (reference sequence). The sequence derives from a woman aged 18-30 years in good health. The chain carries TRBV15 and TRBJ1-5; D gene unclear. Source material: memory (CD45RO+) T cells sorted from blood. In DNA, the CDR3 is TGTGCCACCAGCAGAGATTTAGTAATAACAGAACAGCCCCAGCATTTT. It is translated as CATSRDLVITEQPQHF.